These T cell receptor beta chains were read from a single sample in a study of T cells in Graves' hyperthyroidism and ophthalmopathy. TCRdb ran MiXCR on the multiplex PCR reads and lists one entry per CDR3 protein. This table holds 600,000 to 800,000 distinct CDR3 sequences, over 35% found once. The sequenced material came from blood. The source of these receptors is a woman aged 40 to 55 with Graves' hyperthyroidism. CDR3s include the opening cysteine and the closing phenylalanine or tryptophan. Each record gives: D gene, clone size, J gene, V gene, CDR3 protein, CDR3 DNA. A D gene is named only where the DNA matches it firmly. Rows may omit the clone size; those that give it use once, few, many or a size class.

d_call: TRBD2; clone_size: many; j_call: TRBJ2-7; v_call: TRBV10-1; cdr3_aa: CASASGSGDEQYF; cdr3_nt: TGCGCCAGCGCTAGCGGGAGCGGGGACGAGCAGTACTTC
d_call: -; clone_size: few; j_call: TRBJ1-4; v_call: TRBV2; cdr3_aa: CASSPRLTNEKLFF; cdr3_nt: TGTGCCAGCAGCCCGAGACTTACAAATGAAAAACTGTTTTTT
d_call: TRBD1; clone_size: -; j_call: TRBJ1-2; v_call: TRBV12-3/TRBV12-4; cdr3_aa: CASIRTGIYAYTF; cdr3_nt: TGTGCCAGCATCCGGACAGGGATTTATGCCTACACCTTC
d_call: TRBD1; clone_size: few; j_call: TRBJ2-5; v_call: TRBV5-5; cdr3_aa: CASSLLTGGPYRETQYF; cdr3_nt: TGTGCCAGCAGCTTGTTGACAGGGGGCCCATATAGGGAGACCCAGTACTTC
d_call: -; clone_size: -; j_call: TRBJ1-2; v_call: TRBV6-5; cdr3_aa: CASSSSDKGGYTF; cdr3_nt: TGTGCCAGCAGTTCCTCCGACAAGGGTGGCTACACCTTC
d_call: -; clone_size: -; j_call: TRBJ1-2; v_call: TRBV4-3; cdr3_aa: CASSLGTGAAYGYTF; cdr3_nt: TGCGCCAGCAGCCTAGGGACCGGGGCAGCCTATGGCTACACCTTC
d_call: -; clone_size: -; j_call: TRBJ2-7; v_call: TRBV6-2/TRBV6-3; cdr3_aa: CASRHTRQVDEQYF; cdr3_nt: TGTGCCAGCAGACACACACGACAGGTGGACGAGCAGTACTTC
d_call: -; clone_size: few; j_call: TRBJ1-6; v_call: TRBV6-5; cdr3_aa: CASSYSYGEAYNSPLHF; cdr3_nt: TGTGCCAGCAGTTACTCGTACGGTGAAGCCTATAATTCACCCCTCCACTTT
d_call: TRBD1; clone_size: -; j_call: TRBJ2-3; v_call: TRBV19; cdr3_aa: CASSTGQGMSSTDTQYF; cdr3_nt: TGTGCCAGTAGTACCGGACAGGGGATGAGTAGCACAGATACGCAGTATTTT
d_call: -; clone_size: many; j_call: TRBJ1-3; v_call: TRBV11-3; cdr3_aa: CASSYYTEGNTIYF; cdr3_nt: TGTGCCAGCAGCTACTACACGGAGGGAAACACCATATATTTT
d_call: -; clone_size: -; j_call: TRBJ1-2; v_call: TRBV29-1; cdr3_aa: CSLPGGGVNGYTF; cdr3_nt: TGCAGCCTACCAGGCGGAGGGGTAAATGGCTACACCTTC
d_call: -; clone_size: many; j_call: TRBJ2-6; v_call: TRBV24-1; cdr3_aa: CATSSAGANVLTF; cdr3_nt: TGTGCCACCTCATCAGCTGGGGCCAACGTCCTGACTTTC
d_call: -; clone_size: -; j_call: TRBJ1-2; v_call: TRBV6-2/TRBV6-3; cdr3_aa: CASSPDIGYTF; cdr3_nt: TGTGCCAGCAGCCCTGATATAGGCTACACCTTC
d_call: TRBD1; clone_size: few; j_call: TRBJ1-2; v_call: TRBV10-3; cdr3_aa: CASSPPRTGGNYGYTF; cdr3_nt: TGTGCCAGCAGTCCCCCCCGGACAGGCGGAAACTATGGCTACACCTTC
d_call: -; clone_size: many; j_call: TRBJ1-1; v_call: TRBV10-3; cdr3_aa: CAISSAQRNTEAFF; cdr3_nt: TGTGCCATCTCCTCGGCTCAGCGGAACACTGAAGCTTTCTTT
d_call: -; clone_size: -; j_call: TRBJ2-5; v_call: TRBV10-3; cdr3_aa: CASSWVIDGSGAQYF; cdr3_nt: TGTGCCAGCAGTTGGGTTATTGACGGATCGGGGGCCCAGTACTTC
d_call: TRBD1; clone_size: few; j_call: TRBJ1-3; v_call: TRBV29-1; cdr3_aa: CSARVQGRSSGNTIYF; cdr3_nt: TGCAGCGCGAGGGTACAGGGGAGAAGCTCTGGAAACACCATATATTTT
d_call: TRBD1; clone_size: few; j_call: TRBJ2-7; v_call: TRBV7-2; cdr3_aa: CASSLELGQGEDEQYF; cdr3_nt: TGTGCCAGCAGCTTGGAGCTAGGACAGGGGGAGGACGAGCAGTACTTC
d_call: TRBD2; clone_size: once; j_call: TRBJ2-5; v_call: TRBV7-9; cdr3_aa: CASSSRVAGGPGTQYF; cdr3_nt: TGTGCCAGCAGCTCCAGGGTGGCGGGAGGGCCGGGGACCCAGTACTTC
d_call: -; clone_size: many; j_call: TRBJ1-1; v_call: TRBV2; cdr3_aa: CASSESWFYTEAFF; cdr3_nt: TGTGCCAGCAGTGAATCTTGGTTTTATACTGAAGCTTTCTTT
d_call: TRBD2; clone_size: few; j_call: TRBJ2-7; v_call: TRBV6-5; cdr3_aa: CASSYGGSGGYEQYF; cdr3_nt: TGTGCCAGCAGTTACGGGGGATCGGGAGGTTACGAGCAGTACTTC
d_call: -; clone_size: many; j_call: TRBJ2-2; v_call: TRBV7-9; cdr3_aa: CASSFYLAGELFF; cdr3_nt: TGTGCCAGCAGCTTCTACCTAGCCGGGGAGCTGTTTTTT
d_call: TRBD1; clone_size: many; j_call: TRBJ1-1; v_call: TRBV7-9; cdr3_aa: CASSWTGLNTEAFF; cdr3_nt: TGTGCCAGCAGTTGGACAGGGTTGAACACTGAAGCTTTCTTT
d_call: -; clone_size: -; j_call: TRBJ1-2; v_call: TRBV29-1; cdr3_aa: CSFMDASYGYTF; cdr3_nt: TGCAGTTTCATGGACGCCTCCTATGGCTACACCTTC
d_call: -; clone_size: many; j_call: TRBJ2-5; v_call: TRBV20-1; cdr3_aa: CSARGVSVVETQYF; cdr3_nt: TGCAGTGCTAGAGGGGTTAGTGTGGTGGAGACCCAGTACTTC
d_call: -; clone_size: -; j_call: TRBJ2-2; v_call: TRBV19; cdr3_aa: CASSKATGELFF; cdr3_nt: TGTGCCAGTAGTAAGGCCACCGGGGAGCTGTTTTTT